The entry below gives a single T cell receptor beta chain sequence along with its context. Only CD45RO-negative cells positively selected for CCR7 counted as naive CD8 cells, so terminally differentiated effector memory CD45RA+ cells were excluded. Profiling relied on immunoSEQ multiplex PCR, and the TCRdb table lists in-frame clones only, not all of them. The repertoire holds about 1.9 million clones, approximately 92% seen once, with under 2% in the top ten. This entry belongs to a study of shared clonotypes between healthy human individuals. Trimming stripped 2 bases from V and 0 bases from J, with 13 bases between. This CDR3 contains 16 residues. The germline CDR1 and CDR2 sequences are MGHRA and YSYEKL.

The TCR originated in a man between 18 and 29 years old in good health. Some clones in this sample may be carry-over from other donors' samples. The J gene is TRBJ1-2, the V gene TRBV4-1; D unclear. Sequencing was carried out using naive CD8+ T cells from PBMCs. Written as DNA, the CDR3 is TGCGCCAGCAGCCAACGTAGAGTCGCCACTAACTATGGCTACACCTTC. Amino acid sequence: CASSQRRVATNYGYTF.